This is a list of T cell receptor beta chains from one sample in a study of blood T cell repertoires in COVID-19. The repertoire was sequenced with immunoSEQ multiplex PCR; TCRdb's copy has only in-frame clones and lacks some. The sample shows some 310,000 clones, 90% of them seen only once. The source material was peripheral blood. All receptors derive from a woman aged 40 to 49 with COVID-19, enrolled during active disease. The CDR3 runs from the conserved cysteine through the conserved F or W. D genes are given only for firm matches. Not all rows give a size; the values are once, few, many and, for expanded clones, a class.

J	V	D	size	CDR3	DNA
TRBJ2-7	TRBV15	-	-	CATSRGTTKFLHEQYF	TGTGCCACCAGCAGAGGTACGACAAAATTCCTGCACGAGCAGTACTTC
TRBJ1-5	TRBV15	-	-	CATSRGTRIDNQPQHF	TGTGCCACCAGCAGAGGAACCCGCATAGACAATCAGCCCCAGCATTTT
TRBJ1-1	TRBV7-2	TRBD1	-	CASSPDRVGEAFF	TGTGCCAGCAGCCCCGACAGGGTGGGTGAAGCTTTCTTT
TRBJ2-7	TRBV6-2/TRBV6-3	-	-	CASSSGQGGNF	TGTGCCAGCAGTTCCGGGCAGGGAGGTAACTTC
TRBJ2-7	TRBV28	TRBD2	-	CASSPPPTSVRGEQYF	TGTGCCAGCAGTCCCCCCCCGACTAGCGTGAGGGGCGAGCAGTACTTC
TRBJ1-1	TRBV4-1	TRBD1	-	CASSPQTNRGITEAFF	TGCGCCAGCAGCCCGCAAACCAACAGGGGCATCACTGAAGCTTTCTTT
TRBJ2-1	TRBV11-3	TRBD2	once	CASSSGGSKSYNEQFF	TGTGCCAGCAGCTCCGGCGGGAGTAAGTCCTACAATGAGCAGTTCTTC
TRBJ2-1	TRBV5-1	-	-	CASSLDSRLNEQFF	TGCGCCAGCAGCCTGGACTCAAGACTCAATGAGCAGTTCTTC
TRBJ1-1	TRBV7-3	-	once	CASSPAGLNTEAFF	TGTGCCAGCAGCCCTGCCGGTCTAAACACTGAAGCTTTCTTT
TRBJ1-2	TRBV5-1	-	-	CASSLFLGANYGYTF	TGCGCCAGCAGCCTCTTTCTCGGGGCTAACTATGGCTACACCTTC
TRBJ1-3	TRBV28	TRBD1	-	CASSSPHRQGTWDLLRNTIYF	TGTGCCAGCAGTTCCCCCCACCGACAGGGTACGTGGGACCTGTTACGAAACACCATATATTTT
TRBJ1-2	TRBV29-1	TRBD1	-	CSVERTGVGYTF	TGCAGCGTTGAACGGACAGGGGTCGGCTACACCTTC
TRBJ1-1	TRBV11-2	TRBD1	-	CASSTRVGQGSTEAFF	TGTGCCAGCAGCACTCGAGTGGGACAGGGAAGCACTGAAGCTTTCTTT
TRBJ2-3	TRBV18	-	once	CASSEFRADTQYF	TGTGCCAGCTCCGAGTTCAGGGCAGATACGCAGTATTTT
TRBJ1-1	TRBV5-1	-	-	CASSLTGFDTEAFF	TGCGCCAGCAGCTTGACAGGGTTCGACACTGAAGCTTTCTTT
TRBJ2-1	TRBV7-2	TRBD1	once	CASSLGYRGMYNEQFF	TGTGCCAGCAGCTTAGGCTACAGGGGTATGTACAATGAGCAGTTCTTC
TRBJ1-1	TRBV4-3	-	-	CASSQGGVNTEAFF	TGCGCCAGCAGCCAAGGGGGAGTCAACACTGAAGCTTTCTTT
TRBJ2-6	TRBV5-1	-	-	CASSFRPGISGANVLTF	TGCGCCAGCAGCTTCCGTCCAGGCATCTCTGGGGCCAACGTCCTGACTTTC